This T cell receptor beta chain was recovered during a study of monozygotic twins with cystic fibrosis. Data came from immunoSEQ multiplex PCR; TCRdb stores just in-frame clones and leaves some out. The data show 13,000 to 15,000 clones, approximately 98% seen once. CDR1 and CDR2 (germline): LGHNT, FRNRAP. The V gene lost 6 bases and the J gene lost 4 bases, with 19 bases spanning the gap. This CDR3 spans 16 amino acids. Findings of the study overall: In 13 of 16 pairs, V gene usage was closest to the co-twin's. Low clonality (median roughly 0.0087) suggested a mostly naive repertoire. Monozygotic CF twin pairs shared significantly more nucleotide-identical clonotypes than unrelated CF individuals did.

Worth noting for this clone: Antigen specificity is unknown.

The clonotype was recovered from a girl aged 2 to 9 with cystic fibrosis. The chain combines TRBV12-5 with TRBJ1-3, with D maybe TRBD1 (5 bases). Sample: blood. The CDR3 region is CASGPRVGAMGNTIYF. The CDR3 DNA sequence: TGTGCTAGTGGACCCCGTGTAGGGGCTATGGGAAACACCATATATTTT.